What follows are 21 T cell receptor beta chains derived from one specimen sequenced in a study of identical twins. TCRdb used MiXCR to reprocess the 5' RACE reads, holding one entry per CDR3 protein. The sample holds hundreds of thousands of distinct CDR3 sequences, roughly 18% seen once. These data are also associated with another study on T cells expressing NK-cell markers.

Sequenced material: PBMCs. The receptor source for this set is a woman aged 18-29 years in good health.

The CDR3 spells CSVRTSGNEQFF. In DNA form, the CDR3 reads TGCAGTGTTCGGACGAGTGGAAATGAGCAGTTCTTC. The gene calls are TRBV20-1 and TRBJ2-1; D not resolved. V gave up 7 bases and J gave up 7 bases, with 14 bases separating them. Looked up from germline, CDR1 is DFQATT and CDR2 is SNEGSKA (reference sequence). The CDR3 is 12 amino acids.

Only a few counts were recorded for this clonotype. V and J are TRBV7-9 and TRBJ1-1; 9 bases are shared with TRBD1. Germline assignment: CDR1 SEHNR and CDR2 FQNEAQ (reference sequence). This CDR3 region has 15 residues. The V gene end was trimmed by 4 bases and the J gene end by 12 bases; junction bases not matched to a gene: 15. The CDR3: CASSYHRSDRGETFF. Here the CDR3 DNA reads TGTGCCAGCAGCTACCACCGATCCGACAGGGGGGAGACTTTCTTT.

In this sample, this clonotype turned up a few times. This rearrangement joins TRBV7-2 to TRBJ2-3; 7 bases are a match to TRBD2. This CDR3 has 15 amino acids. V was clipped by 5 bases and J by 2 bases; unmatched bases: 7. Germline V gives CDR1 SGHTA, CDR2 FQGNSA. The CDR3 sequence is CASSLRDYFTDTQYF. The CDR3 DNA follows: TGTGCCAGCAGCCTCCGGGACTATTTCACAGATACGCAGTATTTT.

The sample holds a few counts of this clonotype. The rearrangement joins TRBV5-1 to TRBJ1-3; unclear D gene. Germline CDR1 reads SGHRS; CDR2 reads YFSETQ. This CDR3 is built from 16 residues. V lost 3 bases and J 0 bases, leaving 13 bases between the germline ends. CDR3 protein: CASSSGRTYSGNTIYF. CDR3 DNA: TGCGCCAGCAGCTCTGGACGGACTTACTCTGGAAACACCATATATTTT.

The chain joins TRBV7-6 to TRBJ1-5; D is perhaps TRBD1 (6 bases). This CDR3 is 15 amino acids long. Germline assignment: CDR1 SGHVS and CDR2 FNYEAQ. The ends were cut back, 4 bases at V and 6 bases at J, with 16 bases in the middle. The CDR3 DNA is TGTGCCAGCAGCTCCCAAACAGGGTCGGGTCAGCCCCAGCATTTT. Amino acid sequence: CASSSQTGSGQPQHF.

This clonotype was found a few times. The chain couples TRBV12-3 or TRBV12-4 to TRBJ2-3; no definite D call. The CDR3 is made up of 16 amino acids. V dropped 5 bases and J dropped 3 bases, with 18 bases sitting between them. The CDR3 DNA reads TGTGCCAGCAGTACCCGGCCCCAAACTACGACAGATACGCAGTATTTT. Residues: CASSTRPQTTTDTQYF.

The chain combines TRBV7-2 with TRBJ2-2; 7 bases agree with TRBD1. The CDR3 totals 16 residues. V lost 5 bases and J lost 6; bases outside the gene matches: 12. The V gene's germline CDR1 is SGHTA and CDR2 FQGNSA. The CDR3 protein is CASSPGQSQGAGELFF. The CDR3 DNA is TGTGCCAGCAGCCCGGGACAGAGCCAGGGGGCCGGGGAGCTGTTTTTT.

In this sample, this clonotype turned up a few times. The chain has TRBV5-6 and TRBJ1-1, with D uncertain. V lost 0 bases and J lost 0, with 9 bases in between. The germline CDR1 and CDR2 sequences are SGHDT and YYEEEE. This CDR3 spans 15 amino acids. The CDR3, as DNA: TGTGCCAGCAGCTTGGTAGGCAACTTGAACACTGAAGCTTTCTTT. The encoded protein is CASSLVGNLNTEAFF.

This clonotype was seen only a few times. The chain combines TRBV9 with TRBJ2-6; unclear D gene. CDR3 size: 14 residues. V lost 3 bases and J lost 4, with 8 bases in between. The germline CDR1 and CDR2 sequences are SGDLS and YYNGEE. CDR3 nucleotides: TGTGCCAGCAGCGCTAACGTAGGGGCCAACGTCCTGACTTTC. Translated: CASSANVGANVLTF. The entire variable domain, with the rest obtained from reference TRBV9 and TRBJ2-6, is as follows: DSGVTQTPKHLITATGQRVTLRCSPRSGDLSVYWYQQSLDQGLQFLIQYYNGEERAKGNILERFSAQQFPDLHSELNLSSLELGDSALYFCASSANVGANVLTFGAGSRLTVL.

This clonotype was counted only a few times. V gene TRBV20-1 combines with J gene TRBJ2-1, with TRBD2 matching 14 bases. In germline, CDR1 is DFQATT, CDR2 SNEGSKA (reference sequence). The CDR3 has 14 amino acids. The DNA of the CDR3 is TGCAGCTACTTCGGGACTAGCGGGGGCAATGAGCAGTTCTTC. This encodes CSYFGTSGGNEQFF.

At least ten counts were recorded for this clonotype. The rearrangement links TRBV7-2 to TRBJ2-3, with D maybe TRBD2 (6 bases). This CDR3 has 12 residues. Trimming left V 1 base short and J 10 bases short, with 9 bases between. The germline V gene encodes CDR1 SGHTA and CDR2 FQGNSA. CDR3 amino acids: CASSLVGRAQYF. For the CDR3, the DNA is TGTGCCAGCAGCTTAGTCGGGAGAGCGCAGTATTTT.

CDR3 coding DNA: TGTGCCAGCAGCGTAGCGGAACTTTCGTACAATGAGCAGTTCTTC. Translated, it gives CASSVAELSYNEQFF. This chain connects TRBV9 to TRBJ2-1; no firm D call. The germline V gene has CDR1 SGDLS and CDR2 YYNGEE. This CDR3 comprises 15 residues. V lost 0 bases, J lost 4 bases, and 11 bases lay in between.

The chain carries TRBV7-9 and TRBJ2-2; tentative D call: TRBD1 (6 bases). V lost 5 bases to trimming and J lost 8 bases, with 12 bases between them. The germline gives CDR1 SEHNR, CDR2 FQNEAQ (reference sequence). CDR3 length equals 13 residues. Written as DNA, the CDR3 is TGTGCCAGCAGCAGGGGGTCCCCGGGGGAGCTGTTTTTT. Translated, it gives CASSRGSPGELFF.

The J gene is TRBJ2-1, the V gene TRBV5-1; the D gene could be TRBD1 or TRBD2 (5 bases each). CDR3 length: 14 residues. CDR1 is SGHRS, CDR2 YFSETQ, per germline. V was clipped by 2 bases and J by 4 bases, with 10 bases between them. DNA for the CDR3: TGCGCCAGCAGCTTTCGGGACCGGTACAATGAGCAGTTCTTC. Residues: CASSFRDRYNEQFF.

This clonotype occurred a few times. The chain couples TRBV12-3 or TRBV12-4 to TRBJ2-7; a possible D gene is TRBD2 (5 bases). Trimming removed 5 bases at V and 4 bases at J, with 12 bases between. This CDR3 contains 13 residues. Here the CDR3 reads CASSADTRYEQYF. Written as DNA, the CDR3 is TGTGCCAGCAGTGCCGACACTAGGTACGAGCAGTACTTC.

This clonotype has just a few counts. Here the CDR3 DNA reads TGTGCCAGCAGTTACTCAATGGGAGGGGGTCGACAGCCCCAGCATTTT. It codes for CASSYSMGGGRQPQHF. The chain has TRBV6-5 and TRBJ1-5, with TRBD1 as a possible D gene (6 bases). The CDR3 runs 16 residues. Germline assignment: CDR1 MNHEY and CDR2 SVGAGI. Trimming pared 0 bases from V and 7 bases from J, leaving 16 bases between.

This clonotype occurred a few times. The V and J genes are TRBV20-1 and TRBJ2-1; TRBD2 aligns across 7 bases. The germline V gene has CDR1 DFQATT and CDR2 SNEGSKA (reference sequence). The CDR3 contains 13 residues. The CDR3 DNA reads TGCAGCGGTGCGAGACTAGCTTACAATGAGCAGTTCTTC. It translates to CSGARLAYNEQFF.

The chain couples TRBV24-1 to TRBJ2-3; 10 nucleotides align to TRBD1. With V trimmed by 5 bases and J by 3 bases, 4 bases remained unmatched. Germline V gene sequence: CDR1 KGHDR, CDR2 SFDVKD. There are 15 residues in the CDR3. The CDR3 spells CATSAAGQGTDTQYF. DNA for the CDR3: TGTGCCACCAGTGCCGCGGGACAGGGGACAGATACGCAGTATTTT.

The V call is TRBV5-1, the J call TRBJ2-1; D tentatively reads TRBD1 or TRBD2 (5 bases each). This CDR3 contains 18 residues. Trimming pared 3 bases from V and 8 bases from J, leaving 27 bases between. Germline CDR1 SGHRS, CDR2 YFSETQ. The CDR3 bases are TGCGCCAGCAGCTCCCTTCCCGGTAGGGAGTGGGGCTCGGATGAGCAGTTCTTC. Translation gives CASSSLPGREWGSDEQFF.

This clonotype was counted a few times. J is TRBJ2-7 and V is TRBV7-9, with 9 bases lining up with TRBD1. The CDR3 sequence is 16 residues long. Per germline, CDR1 SEHNR and CDR2 FQNEAQ (reference sequence). Trimming removed 3 bases from V and 4 bases from J; junction bases left unmatched: 10. CDR3 sequence reads: CASSLGPGQGVYEQYF. As DNA, the CDR3 is TGTGCCAGCAGCTTGGGACCGGGACAGGGAGTGTACGAGCAGTACTTC.

Only a few counts were recorded for this clonotype. This sequence joins TRBV7-2 and TRBJ2-1; D unresolved. Germline V CDR1 and CDR2: SGHTA, FQGNSA. Trimming removed 2 bases from V and 6 bases from J, with 14 bases in between. The CDR3 has 15 amino acids. The CDR3 nucleotides are TGTGCCAGCAGCTTAAGTTCGGTCGACTCCAATGAGCAGTTCTTC. It specifies CASSLSSVDSNEQFF.